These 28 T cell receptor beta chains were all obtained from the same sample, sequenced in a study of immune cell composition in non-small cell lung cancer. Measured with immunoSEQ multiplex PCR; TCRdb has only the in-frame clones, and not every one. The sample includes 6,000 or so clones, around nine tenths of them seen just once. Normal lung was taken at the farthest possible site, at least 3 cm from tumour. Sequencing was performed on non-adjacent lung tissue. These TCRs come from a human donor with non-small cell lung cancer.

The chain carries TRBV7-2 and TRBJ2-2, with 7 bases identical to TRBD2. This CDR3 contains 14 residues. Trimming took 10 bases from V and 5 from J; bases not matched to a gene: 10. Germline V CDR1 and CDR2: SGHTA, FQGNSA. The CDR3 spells CATKPGRKTGELFF. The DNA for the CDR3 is TGTGCCACCAAGCCCGGGAGGAAGACCGGGGAGCTGTTTTTT.

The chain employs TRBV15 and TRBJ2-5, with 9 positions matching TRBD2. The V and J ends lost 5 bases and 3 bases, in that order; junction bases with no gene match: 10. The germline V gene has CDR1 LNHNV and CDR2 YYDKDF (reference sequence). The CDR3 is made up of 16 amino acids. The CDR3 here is CATSVRLAAAKETQYF. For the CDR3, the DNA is TGTGCCACCAGCGTTCGACTAGCGGCCGCAAAAGAGACCCAGTACTTC.

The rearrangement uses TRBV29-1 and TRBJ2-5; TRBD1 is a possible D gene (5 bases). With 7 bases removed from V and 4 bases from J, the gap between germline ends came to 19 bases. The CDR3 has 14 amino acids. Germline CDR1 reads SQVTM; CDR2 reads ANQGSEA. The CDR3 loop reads CSARRGRVGETQYF. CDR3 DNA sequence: TGCAGCGCCCGTAGGGGTCGGGTGGGAGAGACCCAGTACTTC.

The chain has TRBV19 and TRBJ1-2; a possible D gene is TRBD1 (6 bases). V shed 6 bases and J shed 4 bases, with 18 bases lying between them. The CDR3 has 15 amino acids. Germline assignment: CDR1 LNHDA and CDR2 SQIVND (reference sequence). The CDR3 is CASSPGEYPSYGYTF. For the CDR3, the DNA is TGTGCCAGTAGCCCAGGGGAGTACCCCAGCTATGGCTACACCTTC.

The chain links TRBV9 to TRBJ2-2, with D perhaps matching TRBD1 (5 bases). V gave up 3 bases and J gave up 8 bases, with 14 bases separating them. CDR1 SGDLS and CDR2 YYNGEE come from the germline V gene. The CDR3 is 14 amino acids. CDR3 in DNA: TGTGCCAGCAGCGGAGGCAGGGTAGCAGGGGAGCTGTTTTTT. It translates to CASSGGRVAGELFF.

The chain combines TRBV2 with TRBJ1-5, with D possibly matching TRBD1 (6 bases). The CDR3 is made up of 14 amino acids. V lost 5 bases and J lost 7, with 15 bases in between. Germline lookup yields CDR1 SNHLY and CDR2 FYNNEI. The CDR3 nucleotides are TGTGCCAGCAGTATTAAGGGGGTTGTGCAGCCCCAGCATTTT. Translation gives CASSIKGVVQPQHF.

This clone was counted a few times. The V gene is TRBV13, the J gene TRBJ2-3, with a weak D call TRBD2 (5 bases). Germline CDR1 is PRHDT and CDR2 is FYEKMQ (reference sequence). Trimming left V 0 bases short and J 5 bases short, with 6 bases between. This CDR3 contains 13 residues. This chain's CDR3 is CASSLGAGDTQYF. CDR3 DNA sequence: TGTGCCAGCAGCTTAGGCGCGGGAGATACGCAGTATTTT.

Written as DNA, the CDR3 is TGCAGCGTTGGGGACAGGGTGAACACCGGGGAGCTGTTTTTT. Translating it yields CSVGDRVNTGELFF. The gene calls are TRBV29-1 and TRBJ2-2; 9 nucleotides line up with TRBD1. The CDR3 sequence is 14 residues long. Looked up from germline, CDR1 is SQVTM and CDR2 is ANQGSEA. Unmatched junction bases numbered 1, after V lost 4 bases and J lost 1 base.

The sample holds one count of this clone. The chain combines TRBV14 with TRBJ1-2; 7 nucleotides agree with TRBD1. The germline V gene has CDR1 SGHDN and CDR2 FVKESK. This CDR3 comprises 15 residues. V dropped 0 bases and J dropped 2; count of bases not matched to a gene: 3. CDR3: CASSQDATGNYGYTF. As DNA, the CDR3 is TGTGCCAGCAGCCAAGACGCGACAGGGAACTATGGCTACACCTTC.

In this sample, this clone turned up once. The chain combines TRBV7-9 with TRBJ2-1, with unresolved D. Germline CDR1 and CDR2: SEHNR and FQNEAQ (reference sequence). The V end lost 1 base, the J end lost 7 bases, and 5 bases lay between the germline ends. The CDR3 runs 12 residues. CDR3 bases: TGTGCCAGCAGCTTAGGTGTAAATGAGCAGTTCTTC. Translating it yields CASSLGVNEQFF.

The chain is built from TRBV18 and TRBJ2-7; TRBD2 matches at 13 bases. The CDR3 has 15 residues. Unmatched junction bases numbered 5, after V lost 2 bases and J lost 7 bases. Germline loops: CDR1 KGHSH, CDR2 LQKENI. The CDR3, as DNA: TGTGCCAGCTCACCAACTAGCGGGAGGGCCGGGGAGCAGTACTTC. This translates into CASSPTSGRAGEQYF.

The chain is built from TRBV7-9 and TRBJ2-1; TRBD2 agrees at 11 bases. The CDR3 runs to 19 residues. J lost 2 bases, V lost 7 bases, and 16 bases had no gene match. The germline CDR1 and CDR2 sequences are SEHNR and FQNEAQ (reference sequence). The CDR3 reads CASTMGTGLTSGTYNEQFF. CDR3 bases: TGTGCCAGCACGATGGGGACAGGGTTGACTAGCGGGACCTACAATGAGCAGTTCTTC.

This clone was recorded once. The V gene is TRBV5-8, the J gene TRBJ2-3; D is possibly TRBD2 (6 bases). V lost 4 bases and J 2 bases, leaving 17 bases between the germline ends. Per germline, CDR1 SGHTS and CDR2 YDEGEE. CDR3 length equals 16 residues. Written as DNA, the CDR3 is TGTGCCAGCAGCCAAACGCTTCTAGCGAACACAGATACGCAGTATTTT. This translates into CASSQTLLANTDTQYF.

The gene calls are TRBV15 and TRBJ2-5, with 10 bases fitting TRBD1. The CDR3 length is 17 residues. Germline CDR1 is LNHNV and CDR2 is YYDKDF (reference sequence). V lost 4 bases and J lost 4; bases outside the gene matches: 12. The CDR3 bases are TGTGCCACCAGCAACCATCCACGACAGGGGGCAGGAGAGACCCAGTACTTC. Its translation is CATSNHPRQGAGETQYF.

CDR3 sequence (DNA): TGTGCCAGCAGCGTCGGGACAGGGATTAACACCGGGGAGCTGTTTTTT. Encoded protein: CASSVGTGINTGELFF. This chain connects TRBV9 to TRBJ2-2, with 9 bases lining up with TRBD1. CDR3 size: 16 residues. V was clipped by 2 bases and J by 2 bases; unmatched bases: 4. Germline CDR1 SGDLS, CDR2 YYNGEE.

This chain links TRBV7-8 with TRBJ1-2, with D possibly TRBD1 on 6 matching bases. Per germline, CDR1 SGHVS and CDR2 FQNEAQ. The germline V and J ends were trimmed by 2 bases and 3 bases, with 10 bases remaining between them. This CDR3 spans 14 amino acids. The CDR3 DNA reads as TGTGCCAGCAGCTTAACAGGGAGTTACTATGGCTACACCTTC. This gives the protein CASSLTGSYYGYTF.

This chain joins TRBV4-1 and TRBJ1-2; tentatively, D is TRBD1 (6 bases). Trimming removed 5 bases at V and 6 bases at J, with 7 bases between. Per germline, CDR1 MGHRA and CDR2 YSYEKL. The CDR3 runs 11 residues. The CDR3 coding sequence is TGCGCCAGCAGCTCAGGGGATGGCTACACCTTC. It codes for CASSSGDGYTF.

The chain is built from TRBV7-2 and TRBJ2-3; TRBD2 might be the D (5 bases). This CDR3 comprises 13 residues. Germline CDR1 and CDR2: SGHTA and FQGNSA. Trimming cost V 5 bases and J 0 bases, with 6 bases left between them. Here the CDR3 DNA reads TGTGCCAGCAGCCCGGGGAGCACAGATACGCAGTATTTT. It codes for CASSPGSTDTQYF.

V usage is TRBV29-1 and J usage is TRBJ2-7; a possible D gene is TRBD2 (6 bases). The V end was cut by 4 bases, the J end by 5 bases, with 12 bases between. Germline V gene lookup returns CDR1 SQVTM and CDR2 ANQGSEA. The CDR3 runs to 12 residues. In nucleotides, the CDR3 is TGCAGCGTTGCGGAGGGAAGGAACGAGCAGTACTTC. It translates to CSVAEGRNEQYF.

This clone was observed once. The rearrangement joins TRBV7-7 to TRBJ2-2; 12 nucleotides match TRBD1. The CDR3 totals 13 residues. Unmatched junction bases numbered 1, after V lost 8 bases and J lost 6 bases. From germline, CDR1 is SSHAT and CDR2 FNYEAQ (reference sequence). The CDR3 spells CASGTGGSGELFF. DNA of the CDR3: TGTGCCAGCGGGACAGGGGGCTCCGGGGAGCTGTTTTTT. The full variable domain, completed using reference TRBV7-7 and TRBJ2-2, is GAGVSQSPRYKVTKRGQDVTLRCDPISSHATLYWYQQALGQGPEFLTYFNYEAQPDKSGLPSDRFSAERPEGSISTLTIQRTEQRDSAMYRCASGTGGSGELFFGEGSRLTVL.

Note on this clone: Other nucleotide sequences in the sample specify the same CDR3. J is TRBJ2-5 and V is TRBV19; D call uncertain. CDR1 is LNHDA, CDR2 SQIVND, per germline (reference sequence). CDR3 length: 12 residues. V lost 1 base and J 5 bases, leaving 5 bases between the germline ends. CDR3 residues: CASSIAGETQYF. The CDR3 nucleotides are TGTGCCAGTAGTATAGCGGGTGAGACCCAGTACTTC. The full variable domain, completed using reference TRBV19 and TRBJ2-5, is DGGITQSPKYLFRKEGQNVTLSCEQNLNHDAMYWYRQDPGQGLRLIYYSQIVNDFQKGDIAEGYSVSREKKESFPLTVTSAQKNPTAFYLCASSIAGETQYFGPGTRLLVL.

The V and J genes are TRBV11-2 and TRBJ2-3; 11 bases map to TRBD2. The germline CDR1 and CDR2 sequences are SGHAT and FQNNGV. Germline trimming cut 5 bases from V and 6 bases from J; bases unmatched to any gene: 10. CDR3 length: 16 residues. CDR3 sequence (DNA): TGTGCCAGCAGCCCTAGCGGGAGGCGTCGGGGGGATACGCAGTATTTT. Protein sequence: CASSPSGRRRGDTQYF.

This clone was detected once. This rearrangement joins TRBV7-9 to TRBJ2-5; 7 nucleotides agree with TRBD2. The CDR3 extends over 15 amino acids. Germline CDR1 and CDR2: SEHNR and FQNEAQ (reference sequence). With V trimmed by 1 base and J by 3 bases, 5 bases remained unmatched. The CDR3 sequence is CASSLGGLAEETQYF. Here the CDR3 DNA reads TGTGCCAGCAGCTTAGGGGGTCTAGCGGAAGAGACCCAGTACTTC.

The CDR3 loop is CSVTGTSLNEQFF. The CDR3 nucleotides are TGCAGCGTAACCGGGACTAGCCTCAATGAGCAGTTCTTC. The chain employs TRBV29-1 and TRBJ2-1; 9 bases are a match to TRBD2. CDR1 SQVTM and CDR2 ANQGSEA come from the germline V gene. J was trimmed by 6 bases and V by 6 bases; bases with no gene match: 6. This CDR3 is 13 amino acids long.

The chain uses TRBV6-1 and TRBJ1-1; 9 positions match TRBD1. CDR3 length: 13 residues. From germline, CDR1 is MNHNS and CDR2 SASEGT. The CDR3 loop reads CASPTGGGAEAFF. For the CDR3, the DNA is TGTGCTTCCCCGACAGGGGGGGGTGCTGAAGCTTTCTTT.

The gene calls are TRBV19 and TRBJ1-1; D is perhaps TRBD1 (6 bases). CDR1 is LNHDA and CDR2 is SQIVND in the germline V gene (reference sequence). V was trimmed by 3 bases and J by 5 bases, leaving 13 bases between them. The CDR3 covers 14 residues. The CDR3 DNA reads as TGTGCCAGTAGTATCGGCGGGGGCGTTACTGAAGCTTTCTTT. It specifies CASSIGGGVTEAFF.

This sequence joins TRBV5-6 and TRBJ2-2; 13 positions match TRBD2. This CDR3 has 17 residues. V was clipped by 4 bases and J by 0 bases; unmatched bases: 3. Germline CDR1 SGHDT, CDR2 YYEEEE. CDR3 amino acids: CASSHGTSGANTGELFF. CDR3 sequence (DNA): TGTGCCAGCAGCCACGGGACTAGCGGGGCGAACACCGGGGAGCTGTTTTTT.

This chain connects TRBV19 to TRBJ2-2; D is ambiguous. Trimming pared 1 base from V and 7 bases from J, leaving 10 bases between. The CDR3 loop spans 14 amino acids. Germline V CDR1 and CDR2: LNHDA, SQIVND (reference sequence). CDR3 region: CASSIGSRSGELFF. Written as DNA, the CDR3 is TGTGCCAGTAGTATAGGATCGAGGAGCGGGGAGCTGTTTTTT.